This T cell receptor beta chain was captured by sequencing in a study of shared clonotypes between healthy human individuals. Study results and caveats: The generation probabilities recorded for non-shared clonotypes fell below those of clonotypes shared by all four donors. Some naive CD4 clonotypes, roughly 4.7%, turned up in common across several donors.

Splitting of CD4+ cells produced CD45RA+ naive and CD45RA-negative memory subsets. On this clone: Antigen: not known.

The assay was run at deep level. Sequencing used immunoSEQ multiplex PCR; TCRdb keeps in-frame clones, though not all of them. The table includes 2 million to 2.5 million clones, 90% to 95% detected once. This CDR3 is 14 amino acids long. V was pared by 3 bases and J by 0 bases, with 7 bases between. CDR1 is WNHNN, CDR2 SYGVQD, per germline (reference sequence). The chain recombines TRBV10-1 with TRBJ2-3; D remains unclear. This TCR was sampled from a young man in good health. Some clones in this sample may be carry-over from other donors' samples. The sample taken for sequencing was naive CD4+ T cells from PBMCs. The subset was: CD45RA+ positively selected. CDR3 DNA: TGCGCCAGCAGTGATGACTCGAGCACAGATACGCAGTATTTT. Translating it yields CASSDDSSTDTQYF.